This T cell receptor beta chain was obtained from a study of immune evolution from preneoplasia to lung adenocarcinoma. The study, taken as a whole, reports: Compared with EGFR-mutant or double wild-type lesions, KRAS-mutant nodules were more clonal. Normal lung had highest clonality; later lesions appeared denser, more diverse.

In this sample, this clone turned up a few times. Its antigen is currently unknown. Patient tissue came from resections in Japan or China, 2014–2017. Premalignant or tumor cells were enriched by macro-dissection after pathologic assessment. Using immunoSEQ multiplex PCR, the repertoire was profiled, and TCRdb retains in-frame clones only, with some absent. The table includes around 7,000 clones, 70% to 85% detected once. The CDR3 spans 16 residues. Trimming removed 3 bases from V and 6 bases from J, with 20 bases in between. Germline V gives CDR1 SEHNR, CDR2 FQNEAQ (reference sequence). Sequenced sample: FFPE atypical adenomatous hyperplasia tissue from the lung. Subset denoted: atypical adenomatous hyperplasia (AAH), lung preneoplasia. The chain has TRBV7-9 and TRBJ1-1; D unclear. This clonotype originated in a donor at least 70 years old with lung adenocarcinoma. Some clones in this sample may be carry-over from other donors' samples. CDR3 nucleotides: TGTGCCAGCAGCTTGGTAGCTGGCCAACAGAGGTCTGAAGCTTTCTTT. Translation: CASSLVAGQQRSEAFF. The variable domain in full, with the rest retrieved from reference TRBV7-9 and TRBJ1-1, is DTGVSQNPRHKITKRGQNVTFRCDPISEHNRLYWYRQTLGQGPEFLTYFQNEAQLEKSRLLSDRFSAERPKGSFSTLEIQRTEQGDSAMYLCASSLVAGQQRSEAFFGQGTRLTVV.